Following are 23 T cell receptor beta chains from one sample sequenced in a study of graft-versus-host responses after intestinal transplantation. The antigens these receptors bind are not known. TCRdb's table, derived via immunoSEQ multiplex PCR, lists solely in-frame clones and lacks some. The sample consists of about 89,000 clones, 85% to 95% of them appearing once. This specimen was unstimulated CD8+ T cells sorted from spleen or lymph node cells, taken before intestinal transplant. The receptor source for this set is a human donor who received an intestinal transplant.

This sequence joins TRBV9 and TRBJ1-1; 10 bases map to TRBD1. The CDR3 totals 15 residues. The germline V gene encodes CDR1 SGDLS and CDR2 YYNGEE. V shed 3 bases and J 4 bases; nucleotides not matched to a gene: 6. CDR3 region: CASSADRGRVTEAFF. DNA of the CDR3: TGTGCCAGCAGCGCCGACAGGGGGCGAGTCACTGAAGCTTTCTTT.

V usage is TRBV7-9 and J usage is TRBJ1-2; the match to TRBD1 covers 9 bases. The V gene's germline CDR1 is SEHNR and CDR2 FQNEAQ (reference sequence). Unmatched junction bases numbered 5, after V lost 5 bases and J lost 1 base. The CDR3 loop spans 15 amino acids. CDR3 protein: CASSLQGALNYGYTF. The CDR3 region has the DNA TGTGCCAGCAGCCTACAGGGGGCCCTTAACTATGGCTACACCTTC.

The gene calls are TRBV19 and TRBJ1-1; D not certain. Between the trimmed V and J ends, which lost 5 bases and 4 bases, there was a span of 5 bases. Germline CDR1 reads LNHDA; CDR2 reads SQIVND (reference sequence). This CDR3 is built from 11 residues. The CDR3 protein is CASSAGTEAFF. DNA of the CDR3: TGTGCCAGTAGTGCGGGCACTGAAGCTTTCTTT.

The chain combines TRBV4-3 with TRBJ2-1; TRBD1 matches at 8 bases. J lost 10 bases, V lost 3 bases, and 14 bases had no gene match. The CDR3 has 16 amino acids. Per the germline V gene, CDR1 is LGHNA and CDR2 is YSLEER. The CDR3 here is CASSHPGQADRSEQFF. The CDR3 DNA reads as TGCGCCAGCAGCCATCCGGGACAGGCGGATCGGTCAGAGCAGTTCTTC.

The CDR3 is CASSVEGHYGYTF. Written as DNA, the CDR3 is TGTGCCAGCAGCGTGGAGGGACACTATGGCTACACCTTC. The V call is TRBV9, the J call TRBJ1-2; tentatively, D is TRBD1 (5 bases). V was trimmed by 2 bases and J by 3 bases, leaving 8 bases between them. CDR1 and CDR2 (germline): SGDLS, YYNGEE. The CDR3 has 13 amino acids. Filled out from reference TRBV9 and TRBJ1-2, the complete variable domain reads DSGVTQTPKHLITATGQRVTLRCSPRSGDLSVYWYQQSLDQGLQFLIQYYNGEERAKGNILERFSAQQFPDLHSELNLSSLELGDSALYFCASSVEGHYGYTFGSGTRLTVV.

The chain uses TRBV6-5 and TRBJ2-3; tentatively, D is TRBD1 (5 bases). There are 13 residues in the CDR3. Trimming stripped 4 bases from V and 2 bases from J, with 7 bases between. CDR1 is MNHEY, CDR2 SVGAGI, per germline. The CDR3 DNA reads TGTGCCAGCAGTTTGACAGACACAGATACGCAGTATTTT. It specifies CASSLTDTDTQYF.

CDR3 amino acids: CASRSTGYEKAFF. CDR3 bases: TGTGCCAGCAGATCGACAGGTTATGAGAAAGCTTTCTTT. The rearrangement links TRBV5-6 to TRBJ1-1; TRBD1 is a possible D gene (6 bases). The V end lost 5 bases, the J end lost 9 bases, and 17 bases lay between the germline ends. This CDR3 spans 13 amino acids. CDR1 is SGHDT, CDR2 YYEEEE, per germline.

The rearrangement uses TRBV9 and TRBJ2-7, with a tentative D call TRBD2 (5 bases). The CDR3 extends over 14 amino acids. The V and J ends lost 5 bases and 2 bases respectively, with 14 bases between them. Germline V gene sequence: CDR1 SGDLS, CDR2 YYNGEE. Here the CDR3 reads CASSTGIATYEQYF. CDR3 bases: TGTGCCAGCAGTACCGGGATTGCAACCTACGAGCAGTACTTC. The full variable domain, completed using reference TRBV9 and TRBJ2-7, is DSGVTQTPKHLITATGQRVTLRCSPRSGDLSVYWYQQSLDQGLQFLIQYYNGEERAKGNILERFSAQQFPDLHSELNLSSLELGDSALYFCASSTGIATYEQYFGPGTRLTVT.

The V gene is TRBV15, the J gene TRBJ1-2, with D tentatively TRBD1 (6 bases). This CDR3 is 13 amino acids long. Germline assignment: CDR1 LNHNV and CDR2 YYDKDF (reference sequence). Trimming removed 1 base from V and 6 bases from J, with 9 bases in between. The DNA of the CDR3 is TGTGCCACCAGCAGAGGGGGGGGCAATGGCTACACCTTC. It is translated as CATSRGGGNGYTF. Variable domain in full (rest from reference TRBV15 and TRBJ1-2): DAMVIQNPRYQVTQFGKPVTLSCSQTLNHNVMYWYQQKSSQAPKLLFHYYDKDFNNEADTPDNFQSRRPNTSFCFLDIRSPGLGDTAMYLCATSRGGGNGYTFGSGTRLTVV.

The V and J genes are TRBV11-2 and TRBJ2-3; 8 bases align to TRBD2. Looked up from germline, CDR1 is SGHAT and CDR2 is FQNNGV. The CDR3 extends over 17 amino acids. Germline trimming cut 4 bases from V and 0 bases from J; bases unmatched to any gene: 9. This chain's CDR3 is CASSSDPGLDSTDTQYF. CDR3 nucleotide sequence: TGTGCCAGCAGCTCCGATCCGGGACTAGATAGCACAGATACGCAGTATTTT.

The chain recombines TRBV5-1 with TRBJ2-7; maybe TRBD2 (6 bases). Germline V gene lookup returns CDR1 SGHRS and CDR2 YFSETQ. This CDR3 is 12 amino acids long. Between the trimmed V and J ends, which lost 6 bases and 3 bases, there was a span of 10 bases. CDR3 in DNA: TGCGCCAGCACGCGGGATGGCTACGAGCAGTACTTC. It encodes CASTRDGYEQYF.

This sequence joins TRBV4-3 and TRBJ2-3; tentatively, D is TRBD2 (6 bases). The germline V gene has CDR1 LGHNA and CDR2 YSLEER. The CDR3 length is 18 residues. Trimming stripped 0 bases from V and 1 base from J, with 17 bases between. The CDR3 DNA reads TGCGCCAGCAGCCAAGATCGCGGGATCGCTAGCGGCACAGATACGCAGTATTTT. Protein: CASSQDRGIASGTDTQYF.

This chain joins TRBV7-2 and TRBJ2-7, with 10 bases matching TRBD2. Germline CDR1 is SGHTA and CDR2 is FQGNSA. J lost 6 bases, V lost 1 base, and 12 bases had no gene match. The CDR3 extends over 17 amino acids. This CDR3 reads CASSLGPSGLARGEQYF. The CDR3 bases are TGTGCCAGCAGCTTAGGCCCGTCGGGACTAGCGCGTGGCGAGCAGTACTTC.

The gene calls are TRBV27 and TRBJ1-6; 9 bases agree with TRBD1. J lost 9 bases, V lost 0 bases, and 3 bases had no gene match. The V gene's germline CDR1 is MNHEY and CDR2 SMNVEV (reference sequence). The CDR3 spans 15 residues. The CDR3: CASSLSAGQGSPLHF. In DNA form, the CDR3 reads TGTGCCAGCAGTTTATCGGCGGGACAGGGTTCACCCCTCCACTTT.

This chain uses TRBV5-8 with TRBJ1-1; D possibly corresponds to TRBD1 (5 bases). Trimming removed 3 bases at V and 0 bases at J, with 15 bases between. From germline, CDR1 is SGHTS and CDR2 YDEGEE. There are 16 residues in the CDR3. The CDR3 here is CASSSRGVGLNTEAFF. CDR3 coding DNA: TGTGCCAGCAGCTCCCGGGGGGTAGGGTTGAACACTGAAGCTTTCTTT.

The chain recombines TRBV5-8 with TRBJ1-2; 9 bases agree with TRBD1. V was clipped by 4 bases and J by 3 bases; unmatched bases: 4. The CDR3 runs 14 residues. CDR1 is SGHTS, CDR2 YDEGEE, per germline. CDR3 sequence: CASSPGQGHYGYTF. CDR3 coding DNA: TGTGCCAGCAGCCCGGGACAGGGCCACTATGGCTACACCTTC.

The rearrangement uses TRBV29-1 and TRBJ2-7; 8 bases map to TRBD2. This CDR3 has 15 residues. CDR1 is SQVTM, CDR2 ANQGSEA, per germline. With V trimmed by 4 bases and J by 1 base, 9 bases remained unmatched. CDR3 DNA sequence: TGCAGCGTTGCGGGAGGGGGGACACCGTCCTACGAGCAGTACTTC. Translated: CSVAGGGTPSYEQYF.

The chain uses TRBV7-9 and TRBJ1-4; D might be TRBD1 (5 bases). Trimming removed 1 base at V and 2 bases at J, with 8 bases between. Looked up from germline, CDR1 is SEHNR and CDR2 is FQNEAQ (reference sequence). CDR3 size: 15 residues. The CDR3 loop is CASSLVGATNEKLFF. The CDR3 DNA reads as TGTGCCAGCAGCTTAGTAGGGGCGACTAATGAAAAACTGTTTTTT.

The chain couples TRBV2 to TRBJ1-1; 7 bases fit TRBD1. This CDR3 has 12 amino acids. With V trimmed by 4 bases and J by 4 bases, 0 bases remained unmatched. Germline loops: CDR1 SNHLY, CDR2 FYNNEI. CDR3 amino acids: CASSGQGTEAFF. The CDR3 bases are TGTGCCAGCAGTGGACAGGGCACTGAAGCTTTCTTT. Combining the CDR3 with reference TRBV2 and TRBJ1-1 gives the whole variable domain EPEVTQTPSHQVTQMGQEVILRCVPISNHLYFYWYRQILGQKVEFLVSFYNNEISEKSEIFDDQFSVERPDGSNFTLKIRSTKLEDSAMYFCASSGQGTEAFFGQGTRLTVV.

V and J are TRBV30 and TRBJ2-7; D is perhaps TRBD2 (6 bases). CDR3 length: 13 amino acids. V was shortened by 3 bases and J by 0 bases, with 9 bases between the two germline ends. Looked up from germline, CDR1 is GTSNPN and CDR2 is SVGIG (reference sequence). CDR3 in amino acids: CAWSPGLSYEQYF. The CDR3 nucleotides read TGTGCCTGGAGCCCGGGACTCTCCTACGAGCAGTACTTC.

The chain is built from TRBV19 and TRBJ2-5; TRBD1 matches at 8 bases. The closer fit of TRBJ2-7 to the DNA end suggests the J call may be wrong. In germline, CDR1 is LNHDA, CDR2 SQIVND (reference sequence). The CDR3 is 13 residues long. Here the CDR3 reads CASSLGQGYEQYF. The CDR3 nucleotides are TGTGCCAGTAGTCTCGGACAGGGCTACGAGCAGTACTTC.

V and J are TRBV10-2 and TRBJ2-7; 9 bases map to TRBD2. CDR3 length: 13 amino acids. Germline CDR1 is WSHSY and CDR2 is SAAADI. Losses at the gene ends were 7 bases for V and 2 bases for J; bases not matched to a gene: 3. DNA of the CDR3: TGCGCCAGCACGTCTAGCGGGGCCTACGAGCAGTACTTC. Its protein product is CASTSSGAYEQYF.

The V and J genes are TRBV19 and TRBJ2-2; 11 bases align to TRBD1. CDR1 is LNHDA and CDR2 is SQIVND in the germline V gene (reference sequence). The CDR3 consists of 12 residues. The trim removed 8 bases at V and 10 bases at J, leaving 3 bases unmatched. CDR3 amino acids: CASGQGAEELFF. CDR3 nucleotide sequence: TGTGCCAGTGGACAGGGGGCCGAGGAGCTGTTTTTT.